The rows below give T cell receptor beta chains drawn from one sample of a study of blood T cell repertoires in COVID-19. Method: immunoSEQ multiplex PCR; TCRdb's copy keeps in-frame clones and lacks some. Among about 170,000 clones listed, about 80% were seen once. The source material was peripheral blood. The origin of the receptors is a human donor with acute or convalescent COVID-19. The donor label of this sample is uncertain. CDR3s include the opening cysteine and the closing phenylalanine or tryptophan. A D gene is named only where the DNA matches it firmly. Clone sizes are given selectively: once, few, many, or a class where the clone is expanded.

clone_size	d_call	v_call	j_call	cdr3_aa	cdr3_nt
NA	TRBD2	TRBV11-2	TRBJ2-5	CASSLRLAGGGETQYF	TGTGCCAGCAGCTTACGGCTAGCGGGAGGCGGGGAGACCCAGTACTTC
NA	NA	TRBV11-3	TRBJ2-3	CASSWRGTDTQYF	TGTGCCAGCAGCTGGAGAGGGACAGATACGCAGTATTTT
NA	TRBD1	TRBV7-2	TRBJ2-2	CASSPGTGGGTGELFF	TGTGCCAGCAGCCCCGGGACAGGGGGTGGCACCGGGGAGCTGTTTTTT
NA	TRBD1	TRBV6-5	TRBJ2-1	CASSSDRHSYNEQFF	TGTGCCAGCAGTTCGGACAGGCACTCCTACAATGAGCAGTTCTTC
NA	NA	TRBV29-1	TRBJ2-5	CSVDDGGETQYF	TGCAGCGTTGATGATGGGGGGGAGACCCAGTACTTC
NA	NA	TRBV3-1/TRBV3-2	TRBJ1-4	CASSQELTRNEKLFF	TGTGCCAGCAGCCAAGAATTGACACGGAATGAAAAACTGTTTTTT
NA	TRBD1	TRBV5-1	TRBJ2-7	CASSSEPGQLTYEQYF	TGCGCCAGCAGTTCGGAACCGGGACAGTTAACCTACGAGCAGTACTTC
NA	TRBD2	TRBV5-1	TRBJ2-3	CASSLRASGTTTDTQYF	TGCGCCAGCAGCTTGCGAGCTAGCGGGACGACCACAGATACGCAGTATTTT
NA	TRBD1	TRBV5-8	TRBJ2-7	CASSTRQGAYEQYF	TGTGCCAGCAGCACCCGACAGGGGGCCTACGAGCAGTACTTC
NA	TRBD1	TRBV7-2	TRBJ2-7	CASSLGGQVYEQYF	TGTGCCAGCAGCTTAGGGGGACAGGTCTACGAGCAGTACTTC
NA	TRBD1	TRBV25-1	TRBJ1-1	CASSPQTGGSEAFF	TGTGCCAGCAGTCCTCAAACAGGGGGTTCTGAAGCTTTCTTT
NA	NA	TRBV5-4	TRBJ2-2	CASSLGRFLNTGELFF	TGTGCCAGCAGCTTGGGGCGGTTCTTGAACACCGGGGAGCTGTTTTTT
NA	TRBD1	TRBV5-6	TRBJ2-7	CASSFYRGRVETYEQYF	TGTGCCAGCAGCTTCTACAGGGGGCGGGTTGAGACCTACGAGCAGTACTTC
NA	NA	TRBV7-2	TRBJ1-2	CASSYAENYYGYTF	TGTGCCAGCAGCTACGCCGAGAACTATTATGGCTACACCTTC
NA	NA	TRBV29-1	TRBJ2-3	CSVDSVGQSDTQYF	TGCAGCGTTGATTCGGTGGGCCAATCAGATACGCAGTATTTT
NA	NA	TRBV19	TRBJ2-5	CASSIRQQETQYF	TGTGCCAGTAGTATTCGACAGCAAGAGACCCAGTACTTC
NA	NA	TRBV27	TRBJ2-7	CASSLSGGPAEQYF	TGTGCCAGCAGTTTATCGGGGGGGCCCGCCGAGCAGTACTTC
NA	NA	TRBV5-5	TRBJ2-7	CASSSIRGGYEQYF	TGTGCCAGCAGTTCAATCAGGGGCGGATACGAGCAGTACTTC
NA	NA	TRBV19	TRBJ2-3	CASSMVRLTSTDTQYF	TGTGCCAGTAGTATGGTCCGACTTACGAGCACAGATACGCAGTATTTT
NA	NA	TRBV19	TRBJ1-3	CASSGAVGNTIYF	TGTGCCAGTAGTGGGGCAGTTGGAAACACCATATATTTT
once	NA	TRBV19	TRBJ2-6	CASSRNSGANVLTF	TGTGCCAGTAGCAGGAACTCTGGGGCCAACGTCCTGACTTTC
NA	TRBD1	TRBV27	TRBJ1-5	CASRAQGANQPQHF	TGTGCCAGCAGGGCCCAGGGGGCTAATCAGCCCCAGCATTTT
NA	TRBD2	TRBV19	TRBJ2-2	CASSGGLTGELFF	TGTGCCAGTTCGGGGGGACTCACCGGGGAGCTGTTTTTT
NA	TRBD2	TRBV29-1	TRBJ2-7	CSVAGLAGEFEQYF	TGCAGCGTGGCCGGACTAGCGGGAGAGTTCGAGCAGTACTTC
NA	NA	TRBV9	TRBJ2-3	CASSAHPAGSTETDTQYF	TGTGCCAGCAGCGCCCACCCCGCGGGTAGCACAGAGACAGATACGCAGTATTTT
few	TRBD2	TRBV7-2	TRBJ2-7	CASRSGLAGAYEQYF	TGTGCCAGCAGGTCCGGCCTAGCGGGGGCCTACGAGCAGTACTTC
NA	NA	TRBV7-9	TRBJ1-2	CASSPRQSNGYTF	TGTGCCAGCAGCCCCCGACAGAGTAATGGCTACACCTTC
NA	NA	TRBV5-1	TRBJ2-3	CASSDAATTFGDTQYF	TGCGCCAGCAGCGACGCTGCCACTACCTTTGGGGATACGCAGTATTTT
NA	NA	TRBV7-6	TRBJ2-1	CASSLNGASSYNEQFF	TGTGCCAGCAGCTTAAATGGGGCCTCGTCCTACAATGAGCAGTTCTTC
NA	NA	TRBV7-3	TRBJ2-3	CASSFRSSTDTQYF	TGTGCCAGCAGCTTTCGGTCGAGCACAGATACGCAGTATTTT
NA	TRBD2	TRBV9	TRBJ2-3	CASSVGKREDTDTQYF	TGTGCCAGCAGCGTAGGAAAGCGGGAAGACACAGATACGCAGTATTTT
NA	TRBD1	TRBV4-2	TRBJ1-2	CASRSHTGQEYGYTF	TGTGCCAGCAGAAGCCACACAGGACAGGAGTATGGCTACACCTTC
NA	NA	TRBV21-1	TRBJ1-2	CASKWDRGQNYGYTF	TGTGCCAGCAAATGGGACAGGGGGCAGAATTATGGCTACACCTTC
few	NA	TRBV6-1	TRBJ1-5	CASSETRAGNQPQHF	TGTGCCAGCAGTGAAACGAGGGCAGGCAATCAGCCCCAGCATTTT
NA	TRBD1	TRBV18	TRBJ1-1	CASSQTRDSLSAFF	TGTGCCAGCTCACAGACCCGGGACAGTTTGTCAGCTTTCTTT
NA	NA	TRBV7-3	TRBJ1-3	CASSPQGTSGNTIYF	TGTGCCAGCAGCCCCCAGGGGACCTCTGGAAACACCATATATTTT
NA	NA	TRBV28	TRBJ2-7	CASSSPGEARDEQYF	TGTGCCAGCAGTTCGCCGGGGGAGGCTCGGGACGAGCAGTACTTC